The subject of this entry is one T cell receptor beta chain. This clonotype has ten or more counts. The antigen it recognizes is unknown. No much larger clone is present one base from it, and per-base qualities are unavailable. Libraries from unsorted PBMCs were made from 2 million PBMCs kept in RNAlater at -80 degrees C until RNA extraction. Multiple sclerosis patients were enrolled in a US clinical protocol evaluating disease progression by magnetic resonance imaging. Peripheral blood was subjected to Ficoll-Hypaque density gradient centrifugation to isolate PBMCs, which were then cryopreserved in liquid nitrogen. This entry is derived from a study of neurological immune-mediated disorders (dated by TCRdb to between 2018 and 2020). About the investigation overall: Among the approximately 35 multiple sclerosis patients, around 30 had relapsing-remitting MS and 3 had secondary progressive MS. Peripheral blood TCR-beta repertoires from patients with HTLV-I-associated myelopathy (HAM/TSP), patients with multiple sclerosis, and healthy controls were compared in the study using UMI-based sequencing. Longitudinal samples, technical triplicates and paired sorted CD4+ and CD8+ T-cell subsets, alongside PBMC samples, were included among the approximately 100 TCR-beta libraries. The cohort comprised 68 subjects: 14 HAM/TSP patients, 34 multiple sclerosis patients and approximately 20 healthy controls.

CDR1 and CDR2 are read off the germline V gene as MDHEN and SYDVKM. Its CDR3 holds 15 amino acids, cysteine through phenylalanine. Only the CDR3 DNA stays, 45 bases, in frame from base 1. At the junction V is shortened by 6 bases and J by 0 bases; bases outside the gene matches: 4. cDNA was synthesized by template-switch 5'RACE using a primer carrying a 10-nucleotide random unique molecular identifier by which each TCR transcript was tagged. Each sequencing run produced over 200 million TCR-beta sequences covering 15-18 subjects. The RNeasy kit was used to extract total RNA. Using the KAPA Real-time Library Amplification kit, TCR-beta VDJ regions were amplified with primers for the TCR constant region and the 5'RACE anchor. A first PCR added sample indexes and Illumina adaptors, and a second PCR then raised library yield. After purification with Ampure beads, the TCR product of roughly 650 bp was size-selected on a 2% E-gel SizeSelection system. Library quality was checked on a Bioanalyzer, concentration was measured with Qubit, and libraries were quantified with the Kapa Library Quantification kit before pooling. An Illumina HiSeq 2500 sequenced the libraries paired-end 2 x 150 bp. To increase sequence diversity, roughly 25-31% phiX was spiked into each library pool. The original methods were these. Quality-filtered reads were processed with the UMI-based MiGEC pipeline, and over 80% of raw TCR sequences were removed by the MiGEC pipeline during error correction. IMGT germline references were used for alignment of VDJ genes, and clonotypes were defined by a unique CDR3 amino acid sequence together with V-J genes. VDJtools evaluated clonal expansion, Shannon diversity and CDR3 relatedness (CalcPairwiseDistances, ClusterSamples); CLCbio workbench built phylogenetic trees. A clone was classed as expanded if it had 8 or more unique UMIs, a cutoff based on coefficient-of-variation modelling across technical triplicates. TCRdb applied fastp at Q25 and MiXCR to the public reads, then kept only in-frame beta chains. Every entry covers one CDR3 protein and lists the most common genes and DNA from its rows. TCRdb, rather than the study authors, made the V and J calls. In all, the sample holds 60,000 to 85,000 distinct CDR3 sequences, and roughly 5% of those were seen once. The ten largest clones represent about 7.4% of the sample.

The investigation overall reported the following: In a phylogenetic analysis, the repertoires of 18 out of 34 MS patients fell into a single cluster of related CDR3 sequences, pointing to a possible signature at the repertoire level. Expanded clones from different subjects shared no identical CDR3 amino acid sequences, which suggests that TCR-beta repertoires were private in all groups. TCR clonal expansion was highest in HAM/TSP patients and lowest in MS patients, with MS patients falling below even healthy controls. The MS cluster was not associated with any clinical or MRI features, and the authors stated that larger cohorts are needed.

The receptor chain draws on TRBV28 and TRBJ2-2, with 7 middle bases fitting TRBD1. Sequencing was done on a sample of PBMCs. The TCR comes from a young man with multiple sclerosis. The nucleotide sequence reads TGTGCCAGCAGGGCCGGGACAGCGAACACCGGGGAGCTGTTTTTT. This sequence encodes CASRAGTANTGELFF.